Shown below are 22 T cell receptor beta chains from a single sample sequenced in a study of a mutant IDH1 vaccine in newly diagnosed glioma. Generated by immunoSEQ multiplex PCR, the TCRdb table keeps only in-frame clones and is missing some. In the table there are around 31,000 clones, around four fifths of which are singletons. For these TCRs, the target antigens are not known. Time point specified: week 11, during vaccination. The vaccine gave 300 ug of a 20-mer mutant IDH1 peptide subcutaneously per dose. Sequenced material: PBMCs, taken from a glioma patient whose treatment included an IDH1 peptide vaccine. The receptors derive from a man aged 25-40 years with glioma.

CDR3 bases: TGTGCCAGCAGCTTGTCCCCTATTGTGCGTGGCTCCTACGAGCAGTACTTC. Translation: CASSLSPIVRGSYEQYF. The J gene is TRBJ2-7, the V gene TRBV5-4, with D hard to call. This CDR3 is 17 amino acids long. The germline V gene encodes CDR1 SGHNT and CDR2 YYREEE (reference sequence). V was pared by 1 base and J by 0 bases, with 17 bases between.

The CDR3 region has the DNA TGCGCCAGCAGCGGGACAGGGGGGGCATACGAGCAGTACTTC. Its translation is CASSGTGGAYEQYF. V is TRBV5-1 and J is TRBJ2-5; 11 bases agree with TRBD1. The end of the DNA is better explained by TRBJ2-7, so the J call may be wrong. Germline CDR1 is SGHRS and CDR2 is YFSETQ. The CDR3 is 14 residues long.

V and J are TRBV30 and TRBJ1-5; weak D call: TRBD1 (5 bases). The V end was cut by 5 bases, the J end by 6 bases, with 11 bases between. This CDR3 spans 12 amino acids. CDR1 is GTSNPN, CDR2 SVGIG, per germline (reference sequence). CDR3 bases: TGTGCCTGGGGACAAAACGGTCAGCCCCAGCATTTT. Residues: CAWGQNGQPQHF.

The chain couples TRBV21-1 to TRBJ1-6. TRBV21-1 is tagged as a pseudogene. The CDR3 loop spans 17 amino acids. In nucleotides, the CDR3 is TGTGCCAGCAGCATGAGGGGACCCAGCTCCTATAATTCACCCCTCCACTTT. Its protein product is CASSMRGPSSYNSPLHF.

This clone was counted between two and nine times. The gene calls are TRBV29-1 and TRBJ1-2; TRBD1 agrees at 9 bases. V was clipped by 2 bases and J by 7 bases; unmatched bases: 8. There are 14 residues in the CDR3. The germline gives CDR1 SQVTM, CDR2 ANQGSEA. For the CDR3, the DNA is TGCAGCGTTGAACCCGGACAGGGGTTTGGTGGCTACACCTTC. The encoded protein is CSVEPGQGFGGYTF.

The chain carries TRBV19 and TRBJ2-7; a possible D gene is TRBD2 (5 bases). The V gene lost 1 base and the J gene lost 3 bases, with 13 bases spanning the gap. The CDR3 extends over 15 amino acids. Germline lookup yields CDR1 LNHDA and CDR2 SQIVND (reference sequence). In DNA form, the CDR3 reads TGTGCCAGTAGTATAGTTGAGGGCCTCGGCTACGAGCAGTACTTC. It codes for CASSIVEGLGYEQYF.

This clone was picked up one time. The V call is TRBV5-4, the J call TRBJ2-7, with D possibly being TRBD1 (6 bases). CDR1 and CDR2 from the germline V gene are SGHNT and YYREEE (reference sequence). Trimming took 1 base from V and 6 from J, leaving 14 bases between them. This CDR3 region has 14 residues. As DNA, the CDR3 is TGTGCCAGCAGCTTGTACAGGGTAGGAACCGAGCAGTACTTC. This encodes CASSLYRVGTEQYF.

The chain links TRBV19 to TRBJ1-5; weak D call: TRBD1 (5 bases). The germline V gene has CDR1 LNHDA and CDR2 SQIVND (reference sequence). The CDR3 runs 15 residues. Trimming stripped 1 base from V and 4 bases from J, with 11 bases between. CDR3: CASSIVTGGNQPQHF. The CDR3 bases are TGTGCCAGTAGTATAGTGACGGGGGGTAATCAGCCCCAGCATTTT.

The rearrangement joins TRBV18 to TRBJ1-5; TRBD1 agrees at 7 bases. CDR3 length: 16 residues. Germline CDR1 reads KGHSH; CDR2 reads LQKENI. J lost 2 bases, V lost 1 base, and 5 bases had no gene match. The CDR3 reads CASSPRTGAGNQPQHF. The CDR3 bases are TGTGCCAGCTCACCACGAACAGGGGCGGGCAATCAGCCCCAGCATTTT.

This clone was observed a single time. The chain has TRBV5-6 and TRBJ1-6, with D hard to call. The germline gives CDR1 SGHDT, CDR2 YYEEEE. V lost 4 bases to trimming and J lost 7 bases, with 21 bases between them. The CDR3 sequence is 17 residues long. The CDR3 coding sequence is TGTGCCAGCAGCCCTAAAAGGCGGGTCAGGAGCAATTCACCCCTCCACTTT. Its translation is CASSPKRRVRSNSPLHF.

The chain recombines TRBV4-3 with TRBJ2-5; 9 bases map to TRBD1. From germline, CDR1 is LGHNA and CDR2 YSLEER. The CDR3 sequence is 15 residues long. Trimming removed 0 bases from V and 5 bases from J; junction bases left unmatched: 4. The CDR3 sequence is CASSQDFGTGETQYF. CDR3 nucleotides: TGCGCCAGCAGCCAAGACTTTGGGACAGGGGAGACCCAGTACTTC.

Only a few counts were recorded for this clone. The chain is built from TRBV5-1 and TRBJ2-7; 9 bases align to TRBD1. J gave up 3 bases and V 0 bases, and 4 bases lay outside the gene matches. CDR1 is SGHRS and CDR2 is YFSETQ in the germline V gene. The CDR3 has 15 amino acids. In DNA, the CDR3 is TGCGCCAGCAGCTTGGCGGGACAGGGAGGCTACGAGCAGTACTTC. Translation: CASSLAGQGGYEQYF.

This clone is termed medium-sized. The chain couples TRBV2 to TRBJ1-5, with D unclear. This CDR3 contains 12 residues. The germline V gene encodes CDR1 SNHLY and CDR2 FYNNEI. V was shortened by 6 bases and J by 1 base, with 4 bases between the two germline ends. The DNA of the CDR3 is TGTGCCAGCAGGGACAGCAATCAGCCCCAGCATTTT. Translated, it gives CASRDSNQPQHF.

The J gene is TRBJ2-5, the V gene TRBV19; D may correspond to TRBD1 or TRBD2 (5 bases each). Trimming shortened V by 5 bases and J by 0 bases, and 16 bases separated the two germline ends. The CDR3 is 16 amino acids. CDR1 is LNHDA and CDR2 is SQIVND in the germline V gene (reference sequence). CDR3 DNA: TGTGCCAGTAGTGTCCCGGGACGTACGTACCAAGAGACCCAGTACTTC. Translated: CASSVPGRTYQETQYF.

The chain couples TRBV18 to TRBJ2-2, with 7 bases lining up with TRBD1. The ends lost 3 bases at V and 6 bases at J; junction bases unmatched: 4. The CDR3 spans 14 residues. Looked up from germline, CDR1 is KGHSH and CDR2 is LQKENI. As DNA, the CDR3 is TGTGCCAGCTCACCCCCGACAGGGCCCGGGGAGCTGTTTTTT. Translation: CASSPPTGPGELFF.

V and J are TRBV7-9 and TRBJ2-7; 12 bases align to TRBD2. Germline lookup yields CDR1 SEHNR and CDR2 FQNEAQ (reference sequence). This CDR3 comprises 14 residues. The junction had 0 bases not matched to a gene; V was cut back by 3 bases and J by 3 bases. DNA of the CDR3: TGTGCCAGCAGCTTGACTAGCGGGGGCTACGAGCAGTACTTC. Its translation is CASSLTSGGYEQYF. Full variable domain (rest looked up from reference TRBV7-9 and TRBJ2-7): DTGVSQNPRHKITKRGQNVTFRCDPISEHNRLYWYRQTLGQGPEFLTYFQNEAQLEKSRLLSDRFSAERPKGSFSTLEIQRTEQGDSAMYLCASSLTSGGYEQYFGPGTRLTVT.

This chain uses TRBV2 with TRBJ1-1, with D tentatively TRBD1 (6 bases). Per germline, CDR1 SNHLY and CDR2 FYNNEI. Trimming stripped 6 bases from V and 5 bases from J, with 19 bases between. The CDR3 spans 15 residues. The CDR3 region has the DNA TGTGCCAGCAGGGAGGTTGAGGGGGTCGGAACTGAAGCTTTCTTT. It encodes CASREVEGVGTEAFF.

The CDR3 here is CAWSQRNTDTQYF. As DNA, the CDR3 is TGTGCCTGGTCCCAGCGGAACACAGATACGCAGTATTTT. The chain uses TRBV30 and TRBJ2-3; maybe TRBD2 (5 bases). CDR3 length: 13 residues. Looked up from germline, CDR1 is GTSNPN and CDR2 is SVGIG (reference sequence). Trimming removed 5 bases at V and 2 bases at J, with 11 bases between.

This chain uses TRBV5-5 with TRBJ2-3, with D perhaps TRBD1 (6 bases). V was clipped by 0 bases and J by 0 bases, with 11 bases between them. The germline CDR1 and CDR2 sequences are SGHKS and YYEKEE (reference sequence). CDR3 length: 16 residues. This chain's CDR3 is CASSLEQGSSTDTQYF. The CDR3 DNA reads as TGTGCCAGCAGCTTGGAGCAGGGGTCTAGCACAGATACGCAGTATTTT.

This chain links TRBV29-1 with TRBJ1-5; 7 bases match TRBD1. The ends lost 6 bases at V and 1 base at J; junction bases unmatched: 6. This CDR3 has 14 residues. Germline CDR1 is SQVTM and CDR2 is ANQGSEA. This chain's CDR3 is CSVLEDRSNQPQHF. CDR3 sequence (DNA): TGCAGCGTACTAGAGGACAGGAGCAATCAGCCCCAGCATTTT.

In its sample, this clone was seen once. This sequence joins TRBV6-5 and TRBJ1-5, with 9 nucleotides matching TRBD1. CDR1 is MNHEY and CDR2 is SVGAGI in the germline V gene. After removal of 6 bases from V and 10 bases from J, the junction contained 13 bases not matched to a gene. The CDR3 consists of 15 residues. The CDR3 protein is CASRSTGGERSPQHF. The CDR3 DNA follows: TGTGCCAGCAGGTCTACAGGGGGCGAACGGTCTCCCCAGCATTTT.

V usage is TRBV4-2 and J usage is TRBJ2-6; D ambiguous. CDR1 and CDR2 (germline): LGHNA, YNFKEQ. This CDR3 region has 16 residues. Trimming cost V 4 bases and J 2 bases, with 12 bases left between them. CDR3 coding DNA: TGTGCCAGCAGCCTGGGCCCCGGAGCTGGGGCCAACGTCCTGACTTTC. Translation: CASSLGPGAGANVLTF.